These T cell receptor beta chains were read from a single sample in a study of shared clonotypes between healthy human individuals. Sequencing was performed with immunoSEQ multiplex PCR; in TCRdb, only in-frame clones are kept and a portion is missing. The sample holds about 2.4 million clones, over 85% seen once. The sample comprised naive CD4+ T cells from PBMCs. These receptors all stem from a man aged 18 to 29 in good health. Some clones in this sample may be carry-over from other donors' samples. CDR3s include the opening cysteine and the closing phenylalanine or tryptophan. D genes are given only for firm matches. Clone size is given for some rows only: seen once, a few or many times, or a class if the clone is expanded.

>TRBJ1-1|-|TRBV15|-|12
TGTGCCACCAGGGGGATGAACACTGAAGCTTTCTTT
CATRGMNTEAFF
>TRBJ1-1|TRBD1|TRBV18|few|17
TGTGCCAGCTCACCATATACAGGGGGCTTGAGGGACACTGAAGCTTTCTTT
CASSPYTGGLRDTEAFF
>TRBJ2-1|-|TRBV29-1|-|12
TGCAGCGTCCATAGAGGGAGGAGTGAGCAGTTCTTC
CSVHRGRSEQFF
>TRBJ2-5|TRBD1|TRBV7-9|-|15
TGTGCCAGCAGCCCTCGGACAGGGACGCAAGAGACCCAGTACTTC
CASSPRTGTQETQYF
>TRBJ2-1|-|TRBV5-1|-|12
TGCGCCAGCAGCGCGAACAGGGATGAGCAGTTCTTC
CASSANRDEQFF
>TRBJ1-1|-|TRBV19|once|13
TGTGCCAGTAAAATAGAACCGGGGACTGAAGCTTTCTTT
CASKIEPGTEAFF
>TRBJ2-1|TRBD2|TRBV5-4|-|14
TGTGCCAGCCGGTTGGGCGGGGGATACAATGAGCAGTTCTTC
CASRLGGGYNEQFF
>TRBJ2-2|-|TRBV7-6|-|14
TGTGCCAGCAGAACAACGACACGCACCGGGGAGCTGTTTTTT
CASRTTTRTGELFF
>TRBJ1-2|-|TRBV28|-|14
TGTGCCAGCAGTTTATCCGGACGGATCTATGGCTACACCTTC
CASSLSGRIYGYTF
>TRBJ2-3|TRBD1|TRBV7-9|-|15
TGTGCCAGCAGCTTGGGGACAGGAGTCACAGATACGCAGTATTTT
CASSLGTGVTDTQYF
>TRBJ1-1|-|TRBV29-1|-|12
TGCAGCGTTGAAGGACCGCTAGCCGAAGCTTTCTTT
CSVEGPLAEAFF
>TRBJ1-2|TRBD1|TRBV19|-|15
TGTGCCAGTAGTAACTACCAGGGGGTCCTAGATGGCTACACCTTC
CASSNYQGVLDGYTF
>TRBJ2-1|-|TRBV4-1|-|16
TGCGCCAGCAGCCAAAGAATCTCGAGGGGTTACAATGAGCAGTTCTTC
CASSQRISRGYNEQFF
>TRBJ2-7|-|TRBV7-3|-|15
TGTGCCAGCAGTCCAGGGCGGAAACCCTTCTACGAGCAGTACTTC
CASSPGRKPFYEQYF
>TRBJ1-5|TRBD1|TRBV2|-|16
TGTGCCAGCAGTGAGAGAACAGGGGCCCTCAATCAGCCCCAGCATTTT
CASSERTGALNQPQHF
>TRBJ2-5|TRBD2|TRBV13|-|16
TGTGCCAGCAGCTTACCGGCTAGCGGGGGCCGGTCGTCCCAGTACTTC
CASSLPASGGRSSQYF
>TRBJ2-5|-|TRBV6-5|-|14
TGTGCCAGCAGTTACGGTCGGAGACAAGAGACCCAGTACTTC
CASSYGRRQETQYF